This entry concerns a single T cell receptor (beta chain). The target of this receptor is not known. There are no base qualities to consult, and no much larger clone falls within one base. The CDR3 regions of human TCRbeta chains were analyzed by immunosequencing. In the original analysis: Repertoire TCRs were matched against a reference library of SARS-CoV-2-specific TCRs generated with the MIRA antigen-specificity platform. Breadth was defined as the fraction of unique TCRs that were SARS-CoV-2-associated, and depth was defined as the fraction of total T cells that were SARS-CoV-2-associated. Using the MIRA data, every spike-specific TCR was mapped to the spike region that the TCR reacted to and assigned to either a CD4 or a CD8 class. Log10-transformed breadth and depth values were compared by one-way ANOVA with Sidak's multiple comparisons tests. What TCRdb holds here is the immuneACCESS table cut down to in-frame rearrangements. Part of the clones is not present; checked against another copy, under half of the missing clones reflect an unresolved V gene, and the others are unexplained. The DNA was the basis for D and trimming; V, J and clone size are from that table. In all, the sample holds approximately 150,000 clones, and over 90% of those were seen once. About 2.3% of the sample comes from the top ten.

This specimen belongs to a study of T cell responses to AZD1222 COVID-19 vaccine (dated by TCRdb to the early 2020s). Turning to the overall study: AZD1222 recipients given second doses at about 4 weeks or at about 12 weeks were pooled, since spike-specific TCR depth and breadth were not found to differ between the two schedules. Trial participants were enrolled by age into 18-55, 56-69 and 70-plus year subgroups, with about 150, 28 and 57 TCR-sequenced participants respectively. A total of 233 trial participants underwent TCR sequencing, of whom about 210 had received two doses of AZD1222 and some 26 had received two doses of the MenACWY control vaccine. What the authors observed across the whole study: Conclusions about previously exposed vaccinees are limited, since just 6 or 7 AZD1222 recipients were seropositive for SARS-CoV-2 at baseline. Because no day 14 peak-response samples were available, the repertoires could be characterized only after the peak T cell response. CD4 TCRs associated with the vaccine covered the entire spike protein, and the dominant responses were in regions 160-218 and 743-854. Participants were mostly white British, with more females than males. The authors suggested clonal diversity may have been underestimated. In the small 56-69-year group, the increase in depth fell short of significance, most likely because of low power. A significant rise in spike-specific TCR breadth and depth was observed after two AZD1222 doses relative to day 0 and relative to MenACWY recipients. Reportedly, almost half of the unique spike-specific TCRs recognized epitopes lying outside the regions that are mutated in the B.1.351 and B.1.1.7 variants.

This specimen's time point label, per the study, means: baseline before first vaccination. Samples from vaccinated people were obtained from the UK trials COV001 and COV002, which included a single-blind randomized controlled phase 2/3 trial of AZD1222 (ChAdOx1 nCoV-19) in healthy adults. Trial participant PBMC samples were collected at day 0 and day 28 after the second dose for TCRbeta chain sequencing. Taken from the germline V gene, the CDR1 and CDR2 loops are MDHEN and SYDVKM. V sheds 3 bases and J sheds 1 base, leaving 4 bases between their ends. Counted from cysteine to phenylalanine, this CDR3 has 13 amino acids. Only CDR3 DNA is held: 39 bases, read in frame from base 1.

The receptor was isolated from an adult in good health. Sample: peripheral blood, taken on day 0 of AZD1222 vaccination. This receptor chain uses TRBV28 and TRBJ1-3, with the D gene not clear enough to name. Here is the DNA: TGTGCCAGCAGTTTTGGGTCTGGAAACACCATATATTTT. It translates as CASSFGSGNTIYF.